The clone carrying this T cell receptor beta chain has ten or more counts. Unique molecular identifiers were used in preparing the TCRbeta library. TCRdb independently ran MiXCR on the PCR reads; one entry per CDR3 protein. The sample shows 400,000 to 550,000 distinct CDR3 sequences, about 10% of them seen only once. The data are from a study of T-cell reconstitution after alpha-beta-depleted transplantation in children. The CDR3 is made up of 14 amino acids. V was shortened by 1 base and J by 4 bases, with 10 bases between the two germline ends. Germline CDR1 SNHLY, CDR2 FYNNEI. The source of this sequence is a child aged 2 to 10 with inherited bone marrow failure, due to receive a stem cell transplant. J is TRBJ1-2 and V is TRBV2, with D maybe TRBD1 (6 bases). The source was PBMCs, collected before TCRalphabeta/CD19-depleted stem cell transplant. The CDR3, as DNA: TGTGCCAGCAGTGAAGACAGGGCCCGCTATGGCTACACCTTC. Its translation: CASSEDRARYGYTF. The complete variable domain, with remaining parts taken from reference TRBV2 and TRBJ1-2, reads EPEVTQTPSHQVTQMGQEVILRCVPISNHLYFYWYRQILGQKVEFLVSFYNNEISEKSEIFDDQFSVERPDGSNFTLKIRSTKLEDSAMYFCASSEDRARYGYTFGSGTRLTVV.